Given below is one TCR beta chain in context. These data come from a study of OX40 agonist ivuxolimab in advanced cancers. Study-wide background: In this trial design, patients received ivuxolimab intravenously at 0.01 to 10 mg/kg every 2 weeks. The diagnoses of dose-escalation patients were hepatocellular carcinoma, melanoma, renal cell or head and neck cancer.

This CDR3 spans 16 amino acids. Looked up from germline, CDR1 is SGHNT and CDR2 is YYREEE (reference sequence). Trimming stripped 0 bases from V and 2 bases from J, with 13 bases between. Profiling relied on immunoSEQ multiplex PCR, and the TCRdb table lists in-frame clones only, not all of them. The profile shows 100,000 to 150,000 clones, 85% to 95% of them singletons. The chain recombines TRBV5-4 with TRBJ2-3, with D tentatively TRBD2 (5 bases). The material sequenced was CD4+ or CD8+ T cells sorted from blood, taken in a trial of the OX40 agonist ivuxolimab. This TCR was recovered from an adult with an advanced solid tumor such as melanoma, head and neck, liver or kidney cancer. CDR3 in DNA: TGTGCCAGCAGCTTGGGGGGAGCCCGGTCCACAGATACGCAGTATTTT. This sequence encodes CASSLGGARSTDTQYF.